This T cell receptor beta chain is from a study of CD8 T cells in ankylosing spondylitis. General study results and limits: Reportedly, significant enrichment of disease-linked clones occurred in matched ankylosing spondylitis synovial fluid. Earlier authors reported some of these motif variants in reactive arthritis synovial fluid and blood. Disease-linked clones were CD8+ and relatively rare in peripheral blood. It appeared that ankylosing spondylitis blood was characterized by a TCR beta motif of fewer than 10 highly homologous variants.

Only a few counts were recorded for this clonotype. What it binds is not known. The ends lost 5 bases at V and 2 bases at J; junction bases unmatched: 8. CDR1 and CDR2 (germline): SGHTA, FQGTGA. The CDR3 runs 16 residues. Each TCR beta library was made by quantitative 5'-RACE that incorporated molecular barcodes. TCRdb itself ran the 5' RACE reads through MiXCR, one entry per CDR3 protein. The sample shows 750,000 to 850,000 distinct CDR3 sequences, roughly 10% of them seen only once. The sample comprised blood, either unsorted or a sorted T cell fraction (not recorded which). V is TRBV7-3 and J is TRBJ2-3; 9 bases agree with TRBD1. The source is a male donor with ankylosing spondylitis. CDR3 in amino acids: CASSRGQGTNTDTQYF. CDR3 sequence (DNA): TGTGCCAGCAGCCGGGGACAGGGCACAAACACAGATACGCAGTATTTT.